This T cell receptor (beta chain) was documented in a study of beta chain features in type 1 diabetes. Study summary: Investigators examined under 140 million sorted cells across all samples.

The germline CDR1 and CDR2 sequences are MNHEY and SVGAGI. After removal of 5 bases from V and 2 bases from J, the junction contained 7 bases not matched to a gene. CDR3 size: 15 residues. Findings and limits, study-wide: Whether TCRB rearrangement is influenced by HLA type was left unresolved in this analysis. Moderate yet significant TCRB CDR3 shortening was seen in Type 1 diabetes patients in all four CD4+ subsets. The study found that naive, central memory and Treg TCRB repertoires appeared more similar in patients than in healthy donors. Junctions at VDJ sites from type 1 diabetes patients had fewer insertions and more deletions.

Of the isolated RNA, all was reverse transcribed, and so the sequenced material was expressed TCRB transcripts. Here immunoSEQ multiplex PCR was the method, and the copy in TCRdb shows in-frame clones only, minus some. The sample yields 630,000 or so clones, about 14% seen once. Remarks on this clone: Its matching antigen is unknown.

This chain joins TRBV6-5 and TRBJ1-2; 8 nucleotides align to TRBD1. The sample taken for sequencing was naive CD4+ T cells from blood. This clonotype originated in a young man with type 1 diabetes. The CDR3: CASSRTGRNNYGYTF. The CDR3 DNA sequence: TGTGCCAGCAGTCGGACAGGGAGGAACAACTATGGCTACACCTTC.